This TCR beta chain came from a study of identifying expanded T cells in peripheral blood. General study results and limits: Approximately 1.2 clones differed between technical replicates, versus around 15 and 19 over time.

The CDR3 spans 17 residues. Germline-derived CDR1 and CDR2 are SGHRS and YFSETQ. V was clipped by 5 bases and J by 2 bases, with 22 bases between them. This clone was detected once. What it binds is not known. Assay used: immunoSEQ multiplex PCR; TCRdb lists only in-frame clones, some missing. The sample has under 100,000 clones, roughly 90% seen once; the top ten hold around 7%. The TCR originated in a person aged 18-69 years in good health. The V call is TRBV5-1, the J call TRBJ1-2; D not certain. Material: blood. The CDR3 sequence is CASRRRALLRINYGYTF. The CDR3 coding sequence is TGCGCCAGCAGAAGGCGGGCCCTACTTCGGATAAACTATGGCTACACCTTC.